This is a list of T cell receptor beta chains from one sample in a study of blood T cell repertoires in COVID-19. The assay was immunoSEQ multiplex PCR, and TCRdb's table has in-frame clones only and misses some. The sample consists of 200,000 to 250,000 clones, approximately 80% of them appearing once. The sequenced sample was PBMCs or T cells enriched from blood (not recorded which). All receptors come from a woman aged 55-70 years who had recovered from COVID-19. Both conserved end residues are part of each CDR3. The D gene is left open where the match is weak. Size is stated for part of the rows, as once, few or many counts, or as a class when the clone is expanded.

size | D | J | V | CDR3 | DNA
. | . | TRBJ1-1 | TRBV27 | CASSLTGMNTEAFF | TGTGCCAGCAGCCTTACAGGGATGAACACTGAAGCTTTCTTT
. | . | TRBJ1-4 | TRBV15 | CATSRDYGIGQANEKLFF | TGTGCCACCAGCAGAGATTACGGAATTGGACAAGCTAATGAAAAACTGTTTTTT
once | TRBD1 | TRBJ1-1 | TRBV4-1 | CASSQEWGQHTEAFF | TGCGCCAGCAGCCAAGAATGGGGACAGCACACTGAAGCTTTCTTT
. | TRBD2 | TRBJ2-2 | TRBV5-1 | CASSLSIGGAPGELFF | TGCGCCAGCAGCTTGTCAATCGGGGGGGCCCCCGGGGAGCTGTTTTTT
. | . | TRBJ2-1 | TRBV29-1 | CSVHRVESYNEQFF | TGCAGCGTCCACCGGGTCGAATCTTACAATGAGCAGTTCTTC
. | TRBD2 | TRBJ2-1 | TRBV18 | CASVRLAGHSYNEQFF | TGTGCCAGCGTGCGACTAGCGGGACACTCCTACAATGAGCAGTTCTTC
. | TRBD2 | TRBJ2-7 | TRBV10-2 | CASSGLRTSGATYEQYF | TGCGCCAGCAGTGGCCTAAGGACTAGCGGGGCCACCTACGAGCAGTACTTC
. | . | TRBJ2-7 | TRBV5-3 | CARSLEDFEISYEQYF | TGTGCCAGAAGCTTGGAGGACTTCGAGATTTCCTACGAGCAGTACTTC
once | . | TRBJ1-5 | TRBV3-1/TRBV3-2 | CASSHSNQPQHF | TGTGCCAGCAGCCACTCTAATCAGCCCCAGCATTTT
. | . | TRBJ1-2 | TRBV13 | CASSSNPGGGFDYGYTF | TGTGCCAGCAGCTCAAACCCCGGAGGAGGGTTCGACTATGGCTACACCTTC
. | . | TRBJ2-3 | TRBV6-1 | CASSEWTGKYRASADTQYF | TGTGCCAGCAGTGAATGGACAGGAAAGTATCGGGCTAGCGCAGATACGCAGTATTTT
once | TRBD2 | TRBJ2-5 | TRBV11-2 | CASSQLAGGSGETQYF | TGTGCCAGCAGCCAACTAGCGGGAGGTTCAGGGGAGACCCAGTACTTC
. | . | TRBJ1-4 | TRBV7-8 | CASSYGVYEGKLFF | TGTGCCAGCAGCTATGGGGTATATGAGGGAAAACTGTTTTTT
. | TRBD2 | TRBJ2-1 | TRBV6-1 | CASSEVLAGGLNEQFF | TGTGCCAGCAGTGAAGTACTAGCGGGGGGACTCAATGAGCAGTTCTTC
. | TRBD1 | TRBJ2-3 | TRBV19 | CASSTDRATSTDTQYF | TGTGCCAGTAGTACGGACAGGGCGACTAGCACAGATACGCAGTATTTT
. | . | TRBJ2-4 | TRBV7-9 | CASSPETGIGNIQYF | TGTGCCAGCAGCCCAGAAACAGGGATAGGGAACATTCAGTACTTC
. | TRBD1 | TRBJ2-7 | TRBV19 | CASSTRDRIYEQYF | TGTGCCAGTAGCACCCGGGACAGGATCTACGAGCAGTACTTC
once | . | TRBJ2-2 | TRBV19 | CASSIGGVRYTGELFF | TGTGCCAGTAGTATAGGCGGGGTTAGATACACCGGGGAGCTGTTTTTT
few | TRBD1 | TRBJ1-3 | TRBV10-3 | CAISAPDRGSGNTIYF | TGTGCCATCAGTGCGCCGGACAGGGGCTCTGGAAACACCATATATTTT
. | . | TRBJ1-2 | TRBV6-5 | CASRGGQVRSYGYTF | TGTGCCAGCAGGGGGGGTCAGGTCCGTTCCTATGGCTACACCTTC
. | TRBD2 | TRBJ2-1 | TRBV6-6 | CASSYAGVGNEQFF | TGTGCCAGCAGTTACGCGGGGGTAGGGAATGAGCAGTTCTTC
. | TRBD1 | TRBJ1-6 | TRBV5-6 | CASSSYRGASPLHF | TGTGCCAGCAGCTCTTACAGGGGCGCTTCACCCCTCCACTTT
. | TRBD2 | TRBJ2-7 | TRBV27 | CASSSRGGPYEQYF | TGTGCCAGCAGTTCCCGGGGGGGCCCGTACGAGCAGTACTTC
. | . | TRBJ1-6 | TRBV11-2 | CASSPEATGSPLHF | TGTGCCAGCAGCCCCGAGGCAACCGGCTCACCCCTCCACTTT
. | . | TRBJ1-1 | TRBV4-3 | CASSQEAGIYTEAFF | TGCGCCAGCAGCCAAGAGGCAGGGATCTACACTGAAGCTTTCTTT
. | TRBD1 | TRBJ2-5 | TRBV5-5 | CASSLNRGQGRETQYF | TGTGCCAGCAGCTTGAATAGGGGACAGGGTCGAGAGACCCAGTACTTC
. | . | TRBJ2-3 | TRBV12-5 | CATEGGSTDTQYF | TGTGCTACCGAGGGTGGGAGCACAGATACGCAGTATTTT
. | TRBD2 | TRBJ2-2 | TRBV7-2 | CASSQVRLAPRAELFF | TGTGCCAGCAGCCAGGTCCGACTAGCTCCCCGAGCGGAGCTGTTTTTT
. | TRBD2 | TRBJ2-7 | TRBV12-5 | CASGLGLAGVYEQYF | TGTGCTAGTGGTTTGGGACTAGCGGGAGTTTACGAGCAGTACTTC
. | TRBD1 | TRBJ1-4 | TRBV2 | CASRAGTGGEKLFF | TGTGCCAGCAGGGCCGGGACAGGAGGCGAAAAACTGTTTTTT
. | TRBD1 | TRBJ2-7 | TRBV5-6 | CASSLSRGRVQYF | TGTGCCAGCAGCTTGTCCAGGGGGCGCGTGCAGTACTTC
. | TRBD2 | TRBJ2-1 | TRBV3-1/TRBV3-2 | CASSHRLADYNEQFF | TGTGCCAGCAGCCATCGACTAGCGGACTACAATGAGCAGTTCTTC
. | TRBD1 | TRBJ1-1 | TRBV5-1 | CASSLGLTGLSTEAFF | TGCGCCAGCAGCTTGGGTCTGACAGGGCTATCGACTGAAGCTTTCTTT
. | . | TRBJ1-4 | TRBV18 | CASSPAGGGKKLFF | TGTGCCAGCTCACCGGCCGGGGGGGGGAAAAAACTGTTTTTT
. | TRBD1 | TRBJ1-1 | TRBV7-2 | CASSLHRGETEAFF | TGTGCCAGCAGCTTACACAGGGGGGAGACTGAAGCTTTCTTT
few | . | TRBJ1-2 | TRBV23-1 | CASSQSPGTANYGYTF | TGCGCCAGCAGTCAATCGCCGGGAACGGCGAACTATGGCTACACCTTC
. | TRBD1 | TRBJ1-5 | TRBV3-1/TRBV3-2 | CASSQDSISGTGGAWSNQPQHF | TGTGCCAGCAGCCAAGATTCCATTTCCGGGACAGGGGGCGCCTGGAGCAATCAGCCCCAGCATTTT
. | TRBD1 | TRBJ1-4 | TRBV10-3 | CAISEPGTGGEKLFF | TGTGCCATCAGTGAGCCTGGGACAGGGGGCGAGAAACTGTTTTTT
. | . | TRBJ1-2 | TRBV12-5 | CASGFTGDGYTF | TGTGCTAGTGGTTTCACGGGGGATGGCTACACCTTC
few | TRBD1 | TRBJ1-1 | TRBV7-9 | CASSMDRGRSEAFF | TGTGCCAGCAGCATGGACAGGGGAAGGTCTGAAGCTTTCTTT
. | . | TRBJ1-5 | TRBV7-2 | CASSLLGGSYSNQPQHF | TGTGCCAGCAGCCTCCTCGGGGGGAGCTATAGCAATCAGCCCCAGCATTTT
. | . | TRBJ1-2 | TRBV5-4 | CASTRTGNNYGYTF | TGTGCCAGCACCCGAACAGGGAATAACTATGGCTACACCTTC
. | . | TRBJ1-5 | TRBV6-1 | CASSEIPGNQPQHF | TGTGCCAGCAGTGAAATCCCGGGCAATCAGCCCCAGCATTTT
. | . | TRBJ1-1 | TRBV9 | CASSVDPRVGTEAFF | TGTGCCAGCAGCGTAGACCCGAGGGTCGGTACTGAAGCTTTCTTT
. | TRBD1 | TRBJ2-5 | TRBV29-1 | CSHSSGGQETQYF | TGCAGCCACAGCTCAGGGGGACAAGAGACCCAGTACTTC
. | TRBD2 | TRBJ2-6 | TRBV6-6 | CASTRIAGDHSGANVLTF | TGTGCCAGCACTCGCATAGCGGGAGACCACTCTGGGGCCAACGTCCTGACTTTC